This TCR beta chain was recorded in a study of T-cell memory formation after mild COVID-19. Whole-study context: In these data, TCR clusters were largely donor specific.

Study-wide points: Cross-reactive memory appears to have joined, as suggested by some responding clones showing up in pre-infection memory. Of the contracting clones, CD4+ ones lay mainly in CM and EM, and CD8+ ones in EMRA. Contracting clones from day 15 to 85 showed balanced CD4/CD8; later expanders favored CD4+.

TCRdb reprocessed the 5' RACE reads via MiXCR and lists one record per CDR3 protein. The table shows around 200,000 distinct CDR3 sequences, with around 20% occurring only once. This clonotype was seen only once. Its antigen is unknown. The specimen was PBMCs or a T cell subset sorted from them (not recorded which). The receptor comes from a man between 18 and 29 years old who had mild COVID-19 (a few samples of this study predate the infection). Cell type and time point are not known.

CDR3 region: CASRRTLWDTDTQYF. The DNA for the CDR3 is TGTGCCAGCAGGCGGACACTCTGGGACACAGATACGCAGTATTTT. This chain joins TRBV6-5 and TRBJ2-3, with D possibly being TRBD1 (5 bases). The germline V gene encodes CDR1 MNHEY and CDR2 SVGAGI. V was shortened by 6 bases and J by 2 bases, with 15 bases between the two germline ends. The CDR3 length is 15 residues.